Presented here are 14 T cell receptor beta chains from one specimen sequenced in a study of CD8 T cells in Susac syndrome. RNA was extracted with the RNeasy kit, and a quantity of roughly 0.5 to 1 ug was reverse transcribed using random hexamers. TCRdb passed the immunoSEQ multiplex PCR reads through MiXCR, listing each CDR3 protein once. The profile shows roughly 120,000 distinct CDR3 sequences, approximately 94% of them singletons. Sequences were obtained from CD4+ T cells from PBMCs. The receptors were gathered from a human donor with multiple sclerosis.

The genes are TRBV20-1 and TRBJ2-2; 7 nucleotides align to TRBD1. Germline CDR1 reads DFQATT; CDR2 reads SNEGSKA (reference sequence). V trimming: 5 bases; J trimming: 5 bases; junction bases outside the gene matches: 8. The CDR3 length is 14 residues. CDR3 sequence reads: CSAVGTVGTGELFF. CDR3 coding DNA: TGCAGTGCTGTCGGGACAGTTGGAACCGGGGAGCTGTTTTTT.

The chain has TRBV9 and TRBJ1-1, with 8 bases fitting TRBD1. The CDR3 contains 15 residues. In germline, CDR1 is SGDLS, CDR2 YYNGEE. V shed 0 bases and J 1 base; nucleotides not matched to a gene: 2. Here the CDR3 DNA reads TGTGCCAGCAGCGTAGGGACAGGGCGGAACACTGAAGCTTTCTTT. Its protein is CASSVGTGRNTEAFF.

The rearrangement links TRBV12-3 or TRBV12-4 to TRBJ2-5, with D possibly TRBD2 on 5 matching bases. V lost 6 bases to trimming and J lost 2 bases, with 10 bases between them. The CDR3 length is 13 residues. CDR3 region: CASSRRGQETQYF. The CDR3 DNA is TGTGCCAGCAGCCGCCGGGGTCAAGAGACCCAGTACTTC.

The rearrangement links TRBV30 to TRBJ2-1; D remains unclear. From germline, CDR1 is GTSNPN and CDR2 SVGIG (reference sequence). Between the trimmed V and J ends, which lost 1 base and 10 bases, there was a span of 14 bases. This CDR3 spans 13 amino acids. CDR3 coding DNA: TGTGCCTGGAGTGGACGGGCACTGGGCGAGCAGTTCTTC. Translating it yields CAWSGRALGEQFF.

The V call is TRBV12-3 or TRBV12-4, the J call TRBJ2-2, with D perhaps TRBD1 or TRBD2 (5 bases each). This CDR3 has 12 residues. V lost 7 bases and J 9 bases, leaving 12 bases between the germline ends. As DNA, the CDR3 is TGTGCCAGCAATGAGGGGATCCGGGAGCTGTTTTTT. As protein: CASNEGIRELFF.

This chain's CDR3 is CASSPGPSNQPQHF. The CDR3 region has the DNA TGTGCCAGCAGCCCGGGGCCTAGCAATCAGCCCCAGCATTTT. The chain has TRBV9 and TRBJ1-5, with a weak D call TRBD1 (5 bases). The ends were cut back, 4 bases at V and 0 bases at J, with 8 bases in the middle. CDR1 is SGDLS, CDR2 YYNGEE, per germline. CDR3 length equals 14 residues.

This chain links TRBV5-1 with TRBJ2-7; D ambiguous. The V gene's germline CDR1 is SGHRS and CDR2 YFSETQ. This CDR3 is built from 14 residues. V lost 0 bases, J lost 3 bases, and 10 bases lay in between. CDR3 loop: CASSLGTSIYEQYF. CDR3 in DNA: TGCGCCAGCAGCTTGGGGACCTCGATCTACGAGCAGTACTTC.

V usage is TRBV18 and J usage is TRBJ1-1; the D is unclear. The length of the CDR3 is 12 residues. CDR1 is KGHSH and CDR2 is LQKENI in the germline V gene. V dropped 3 bases and J dropped 9 bases, with 11 bases sitting between them. CDR3 sequence: CASSPEGRKAFF. In DNA, the CDR3 is TGTGCCAGCTCACCCGAAGGGCGAAAAGCTTTCTTT.

This chain's CDR3 is CASSRLEGAPYEQYF. The CDR3 region has the DNA TGTGCCAGCAGCCGGCTGGAGGGGGCCCCTTACGAGCAGTACTTC. The V call is TRBV7-6, the J call TRBJ2-7; TRBD1 is a possible D gene (7 bases). Germline lookup yields CDR1 SGHVS and CDR2 FNYEAQ. Trimming pared 5 bases from V and 4 bases from J, leaving 18 bases between. The CDR3 has 15 residues. Supplemented by reference TRBV7-6 and TRBJ2-7, the full variable domain reads GAGVSQSPRYKVTKRGQDVALRCDPISGHVSLYWYRQALGQGPEFLTYFNYEAQQDKSGLPNDRFSAERPEGSISTLTIQRTEQRDSAMYRCASSRLEGAPYEQYFGPGTRLTVT.

The chain combines TRBV5-6 with TRBJ2-7; unclear D gene. This CDR3 contains 11 residues. The germline gives CDR1 SGHDT, CDR2 YYEEEE. Trimming removed 4 bases at V and 6 bases at J, with 8 bases between. CDR3 bases: TGTGCCAGCAGCGAATCCACCGAGCAGTACTTC. Residues: CASSESTEQYF.

V gene TRBV6-5 combines with J gene TRBJ2-1, with 12 bases matching TRBD2. Germline CDR1 is MNHEY and CDR2 is SVGAGI. This CDR3 has 16 residues. The V segment lost 3 bases and the J segment 4 bases; nucleotides outside the gene matches: 4. The CDR3 DNA sequence: TGTGCCAGCAGTTATCGGACTAGCGGGAAATACAATGAGCAGTTCTTC. Protein: CASSYRTSGKYNEQFF.

The chain couples TRBV7-2 to TRBJ2-3; TRBD2 matches at 9 bases. V was clipped by 0 bases and J by 5 bases; unmatched bases: 3. The CDR3 contains 15 residues. The germline V gene has CDR1 SGHTA and CDR2 FQGNSA. CDR3 region: CASSLASGGLDTQYF. CDR3 DNA sequence: TGTGCCAGCAGCTTAGCTAGCGGGGGACTAGATACGCAGTATTTT.

A single count supports this clonotype. The rearrangement uses TRBV11-2 and TRBJ2-1; TRBD2 matches 8 bases. Germline assignment: CDR1 SGHAT and CDR2 FQNNGV. The CDR3 runs to 18 residues. Trimming removed 0 bases from V and 2 bases from J; junction bases left unmatched: 9. The CDR3 loop reads CASSLDYRVAGPYNEQFF. The CDR3 region has the DNA TGTGCCAGCAGCTTAGATTATAGAGTAGCGGGACCCTACAATGAGCAGTTCTTC.

This chain uses TRBV19 with TRBJ2-7; D not resolved. This CDR3 is 13 amino acids long. V was pared by 3 bases and J by 3 bases, with 9 bases between. The germline V gene has CDR1 LNHDA and CDR2 SQIVND (reference sequence). CDR3 amino acids: CASSIRQDYEQYF. The CDR3 coding sequence is TGTGCCAGTAGTATTCGGCAGGACTACGAGCAGTACTTC. Together with reference TRBV19 and TRBJ2-7, the CDR3 gives the full variable domain: DGGITQSPKYLFRKEGQNVTLSCEQNLNHDAMYWYRQDPGQGLRLIYYSQIVNDFQKGDIAEGYSVSREKKESFPLTVTSAQKNPTAFYLCASSIRQDYEQYFGPGTRLTVT.